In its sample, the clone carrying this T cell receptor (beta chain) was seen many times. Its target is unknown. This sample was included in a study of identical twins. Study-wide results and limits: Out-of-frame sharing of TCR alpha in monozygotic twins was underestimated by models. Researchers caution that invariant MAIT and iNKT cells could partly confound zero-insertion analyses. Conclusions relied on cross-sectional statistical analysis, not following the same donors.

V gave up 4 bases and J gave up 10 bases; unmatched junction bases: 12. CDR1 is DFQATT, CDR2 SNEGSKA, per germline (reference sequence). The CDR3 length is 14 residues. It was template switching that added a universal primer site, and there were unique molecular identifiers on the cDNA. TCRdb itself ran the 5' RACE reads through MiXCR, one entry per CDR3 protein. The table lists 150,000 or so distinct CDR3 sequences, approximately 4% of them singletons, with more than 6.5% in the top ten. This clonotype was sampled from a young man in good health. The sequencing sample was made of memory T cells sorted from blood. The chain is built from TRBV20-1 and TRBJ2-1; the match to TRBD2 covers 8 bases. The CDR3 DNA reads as TGCAGTGCTAAGGCGGGAGGCCCTCAAGTGGAGCAGTTCTTC. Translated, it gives CSAKAGGPQVEQFF.